Listed here are 17 T cell receptor beta chains from one sample, sequenced in a study of cytotoxic CD8 clonotypes in ibrutinib-treated CLL. Sequencing used immunoSEQ multiplex PCR; TCRdb keeps in-frame clones, though not all of them. The sample lists approximately 150,000 clones; approximately 80% were seen once. Sequenced here: PBMCs, sampled after 24 months of ibrutinib treatment. Source of these receptors: a human donor with chronic lymphocytic leukemia.

This clone was seen a handful of times. The chain uses TRBV7-9 and TRBJ1-6, with a tentative D call TRBD1 (5 bases). This CDR3 is built from 12 residues. Germline CDR1 and CDR2: SEHNR and FQNEAQ (reference sequence). V lost 1 base to trimming and J lost 10 bases, with 5 bases between them. CDR3 sequence (DNA): TGTGCCAGCAGCTTAGAGGGGTCACCCCTCCACTTT. This codes for CASSLEGSPLHF.

This clone was recorded only once. The J gene is TRBJ1-3, the V gene TRBV5-1; possible D gene TRBD1, 5 bases. Trimming removed 4 bases from V and 0 bases from J, with 11 bases in between. Germline V CDR1 and CDR2: SGHRS, YFSETQ. The CDR3 is made up of 15 amino acids. CDR3 bases: TGCGCCAGCAGCCCACAGGTTAACTCTGGAAACACCATATATTTT. Encoded protein: CASSPQVNSGNTIYF.

The rearrangement joins TRBV30 to TRBJ1-4; D not certain. V lost 2 bases and J lost 5, with 6 bases in between. This CDR3 is built from 12 residues. Germline V CDR1 and CDR2: GTSNPN, SVGIG (reference sequence). CDR3 in DNA: TGTGCCTGGAGTTCTAGGAATGAAAAACTGTTTTTT. Amino acids: CAWSSRNEKLFF.

V usage is TRBV9 and J usage is TRBJ1-2; D is perhaps TRBD1 (5 bases). V was clipped by 0 bases and J by 2 bases, with 14 bases between them. Germline V CDR1 and CDR2: SGDLS, YYNGEE. The CDR3 totals 16 residues. The CDR3 loop is CASSVATGRVNYGYTF. In DNA, the CDR3 is TGTGCCAGCAGCGTAGCTACGGGCAGGGTGAACTATGGCTACACCTTC.

This chain joins TRBV7-9 and TRBJ2-5, with D possibly TRBD2 on 7 matching bases. CDR3 length equals 16 residues. Trimming removed 6 bases from V and 1 base from J, with 18 bases in between. Germline V gene data show CDR1 as SEHNR and CDR2 as FQNEAQ (reference sequence). CDR3 loop: CASSRGSGGLQETQYF. In nucleotides, the CDR3 is TGTGCCAGCAGTCGGGGGTCGGGGGGCCTCCAAGAGACCCAGTACTTC.

V usage is TRBV2 and J usage is TRBJ1-1; the D is unclear. The V gene's germline CDR1 is SNHLY and CDR2 FYNNEI. Trimming shortened V by 4 bases and J by 0 bases, and 9 bases separated the two germline ends. The CDR3 has 14 residues. The chain's CDR3 is CASSARALNTEAFF. CDR3 in DNA: TGTGCCAGCAGTGCTAGGGCTTTGAACACTGAAGCTTTCTTT.

CDR3 sequence reads: CAWSVGLTSTDTQYF. The CDR3 DNA sequence: TGTGCCTGGAGTGTTGGGTTGACTAGCACAGATACGCAGTATTTT. J is TRBJ2-3 and V is TRBV30; D is ambiguous. The V gene lost 0 bases and the J gene lost 0 bases, with 10 bases spanning the gap. Germline V lookup: CDR1 GTSNPN, CDR2 SVGIG (reference sequence). The CDR3 sequence is 15 residues long.

The V gene is TRBV7-2, the J gene TRBJ2-3; possible D gene TRBD2, 6 bases. Trimming removed 3 bases from V and 4 bases from J, with 14 bases in between. Germline V gene data show CDR1 as SGHTA and CDR2 as FQGNSA. The CDR3 loop spans 15 amino acids. The CDR3 coding sequence is TGTGCCAGCAGCTTGCGGGGACTGATCCCAGATACGCAGTATTTT. This codes for CASSLRGLIPDTQYF.

The rearrangement links TRBV4-3 to TRBJ1-4, with 8 positions matching TRBD1. The V gene's germline CDR1 is LGHNA and CDR2 YSLEER. This CDR3 contains 15 residues. V was pared by 1 base and J by 8 bases, with 6 bases of the junction left unmatched. The CDR3 DNA reads as TGCGCCAGCAGCCAAGCCCAGGGGGCGGAGGAAAAACTGTTTTTT. Amino acids: CASSQAQGAEEKLFF.

The chain recombines TRBV27 with TRBJ2-7; D gene uncertain. Germline values: CDR1 MNHEY, CDR2 SMNVEV (reference sequence). The CDR3 is made up of 11 amino acids. With 4 bases removed from V and 1 base from J, the gap between germline ends came to 2 bases. CDR3 nucleotide sequence: TGTGCCAGCAGTTCGTCCTACGAGCAGTACTTC. Translating it yields CASSSSYEQYF.

The chain couples TRBV19 to TRBJ2-7; TRBD2 matches 7 bases. V dropped 3 bases and J dropped 3; count of bases not matched to a gene: 8. Germline V gene data show CDR1 as LNHDA and CDR2 as SQIVND (reference sequence). The CDR3 extends over 15 amino acids. CDR3 in DNA: TGTGCCAGTAGTATTTCGGGACTAAATAACTACGAGCAGTACTTC. It translates to CASSISGLNNYEQYF.

The chain recombines TRBV6-5 with TRBJ1-2; 8 nucleotides align to TRBD1. The CDR3 consists of 15 residues. The V gene's germline CDR1 is MNHEY and CDR2 SVGAGI. Trimming at V came to 0 bases and at J to 4 bases, leaving 4 bases not matched to a gene. The CDR3 is CASSYSRTGPYGYTF. The CDR3 coding sequence is TGTGCCAGCAGTTACTCCCGGACAGGGCCCTATGGCTACACCTTC.

The chain combines TRBV2 with TRBJ1-3, with TRBD1 matching 7 bases. Germline V gene sequence: CDR1 SNHLY, CDR2 FYNNEI. The ends lost 8 bases at V and 0 bases at J; junction bases unmatched: 7. CDR3 length: 15 residues. The CDR3 DNA reads TGTGCCAGCGTAGGGACAGAGAGCTCTGGAAACACCATATATTTT. It yields the protein CASVGTESSGNTIYF.

The chain is built from TRBV7-9 and TRBJ2-2; D unresolved. The CDR3 totals 15 residues. The V end lost 2 bases, the J end lost 9 bases, and 16 bases lay between the germline ends. Germline V CDR1 and CDR2: SEHNR, FQNEAQ (reference sequence). Here the CDR3 reads CASSLQASVGWELFF. The CDR3 nucleotides are TGTGCCAGCAGCTTACAGGCTAGTGTGGGATGGGAGCTGTTTTTT.

The rearrangement links TRBV27 to TRBJ2-7, with 7 bases fitting TRBD2. The ends lost 2 bases at V and 4 bases at J; junction bases unmatched: 8. The CDR3 totals 15 residues. Germline values: CDR1 MNHEY, CDR2 SMNVEV (reference sequence). The CDR3 region is CASSLGPGGGYEQYF. CDR3 DNA: TGTGCCAGCAGTTTAGGGCCGGGAGGAGGGTACGAGCAGTACTTC.

V is TRBV2 and J is TRBJ2-7; 8 bases agree with TRBD1. The CDR3 contains 17 residues. The V gene end was trimmed by 2 bases and the J gene end by 3 bases; junction bases not matched to a gene: 12. Germline values: CDR1 SNHLY, CDR2 FYNNEI. CDR3 sequence reads: CASSEFKGTGLFYEQYF. CDR3 DNA: TGTGCCAGCAGTGAATTTAAGGGGACAGGCCTTTTCTACGAGCAGTACTTC.

V is TRBV12-5 and J is TRBJ2-3, with D possibly being TRBD1 or TRBD2 (5 bases each). V shed 1 base and J shed 5 bases, with 13 bases lying between them. This CDR3 is built from 15 residues. Germline CDR1 is LGHNT and CDR2 is FRNRAP. The CDR3, as DNA: TGTGCTAGTGGTTTGGCCTTAGGGACCAAAGATACGCAGTATTTT. Its translation: CASGLALGTKDTQYF.